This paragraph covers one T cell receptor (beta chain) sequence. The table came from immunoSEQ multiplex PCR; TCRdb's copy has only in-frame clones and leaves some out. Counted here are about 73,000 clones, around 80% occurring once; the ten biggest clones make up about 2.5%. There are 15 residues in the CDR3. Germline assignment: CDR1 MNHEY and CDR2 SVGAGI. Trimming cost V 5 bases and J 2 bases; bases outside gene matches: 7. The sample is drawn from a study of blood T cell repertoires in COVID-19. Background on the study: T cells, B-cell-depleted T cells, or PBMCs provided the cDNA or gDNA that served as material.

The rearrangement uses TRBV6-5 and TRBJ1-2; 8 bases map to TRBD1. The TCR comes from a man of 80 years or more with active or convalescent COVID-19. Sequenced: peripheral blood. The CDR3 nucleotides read TGTGCCAGCAGTAAGACAGGGGAGGTCAACTATGGCTACACCTTC. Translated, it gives CASSKTGEVNYGYTF.